These 5 T cell receptor beta chains were all obtained from the same sample, sequenced in a study of T cells in Graves' hyperthyroidism and ophthalmopathy. RNA transcripts were the template for amplifying TCR beta CDR3 regions. Primed by the HTBI set, a first-round RT-PCR was run on the TCR CDR3. TCRdb processed the multiplex PCR reads anew with MiXCR; each CDR3 protein has one entry. The profile covers some 550,000 distinct CDR3 sequences, with approximately 15% appearing a single time and about 3.5% taken by the ten largest. Sequences were obtained from blood. The receptors were gathered from a woman between 40 and 50 years old with Graves' ophthalmopathy.

This clonotype was seen at least ten times. The rearrangement uses TRBV7-8 and TRBJ1-2; D may be TRBD1 (6 bases). The length of the CDR3 is 15 residues. Germline loops: CDR1 SGHVS, CDR2 FQNEAQ. Trimming left V 5 bases short and J 4 bases short, with 17 bases between. DNA for the CDR3: TGTGCCAGCAGCCACCTAACAGGGACGGCCTATGGCTACACCTTC. Protein product: CASSHLTGTAYGYTF.

The chain is built from TRBV7-9 and TRBJ2-7, with 8 bases lining up with TRBD1. The germline V gene encodes CDR1 SEHNR and CDR2 FQNEAQ (reference sequence). The CDR3 covers 15 residues. Germline trimming cut 4 bases from V and 6 bases from J; bases unmatched to any gene: 11. CDR3 bases: TGTGCCAGCAGCTACCTCAAGACAGGGGAAATCGAGCAGTACTTC. It encodes CASSYLKTGEIEQYF.

This clonotype showed up many times. The chain recombines TRBV3-1 with TRBJ2-7, with TRBD1 as a possible D gene (5 bases). There are 13 residues in the CDR3. CDR1 and CDR2 from the germline V gene are LGHDT and YNNKEL (reference sequence). Trimming left V 0 bases short and J 6 bases short, with 9 bases between. CDR3 DNA sequence: TGTGCCAGCAGCCAAGACTCTGGGGCCGAGCAGTACTTC. It encodes CASSQDSGAEQYF.

The V gene is TRBV5-8, the J gene TRBJ2-5; D gene ambiguous. Trimming cost V 0 bases and J 2 bases, with 11 bases left between them. Germline loops: CDR1 SGHTS, CDR2 YDEGEE. This CDR3 is built from 15 residues. CDR3 DNA: TGTGCCAGCAGCTTGGTTGGGCGGCTGCAAGAGACCCAGTACTTC. Encoded protein: CASSLVGRLQETQYF.

This clonotype has ten or more counts. The chain joins TRBV3-1 to TRBJ2-3; no firm D call. Germline lookup yields CDR1 LGHDT and CDR2 YNNKEL (reference sequence). The CDR3 covers 14 residues. Trimming removed 3 bases at V and 4 bases at J, with 11 bases between. This CDR3 reads CASSQDLAADTQYF. The CDR3 DNA sequence: TGTGCCAGCAGCCAGGACCTCGCCGCAGATACGCAGTATTTT.